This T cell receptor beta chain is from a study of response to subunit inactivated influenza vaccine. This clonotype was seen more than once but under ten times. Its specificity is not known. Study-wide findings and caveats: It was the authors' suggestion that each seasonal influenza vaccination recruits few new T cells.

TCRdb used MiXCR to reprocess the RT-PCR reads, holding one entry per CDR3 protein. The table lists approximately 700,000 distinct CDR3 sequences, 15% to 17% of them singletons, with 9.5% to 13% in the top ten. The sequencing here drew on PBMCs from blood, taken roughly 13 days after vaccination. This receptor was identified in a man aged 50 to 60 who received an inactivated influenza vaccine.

CDR3 DNA: TGCAGTGCTACAAGCCTCGGGGCTTACGGCAATGAGCAGTTCTTC. Its protein product is CSATSLGAYGNEQFF. V is TRBV20-1 and J is TRBJ2-1; D may match TRBD1 or TRBD2 (5 bases each). The CDR3 contains 15 residues. The germline V gene encodes CDR1 DFQATT and CDR2 SNEGSKA (reference sequence). The V gene lost 4 bases and the J gene lost 6 bases, with 19 bases spanning the gap.